The 4 T cell receptor beta chains given below trace back to one sample, sequenced in a study of CDR3 diversity in severe acne. MiXCR was run by TCRdb on the PCR reads, yielding one entry per CDR3 protein. Here the sample spans approximately 77,000 distinct CDR3 sequences, less than 65% being singletons. The sample taken for sequencing was blood. Receptors originate from a male donor with severe acne vulgaris.

Within the sample, this clonotype is medium-sized (0.01 to 0.1%). The V gene is TRBV19, the J gene TRBJ2-3, with a possible D match to TRBD2 (6 bases). The CDR3 spans 13 residues. V was pared by 8 bases and J by 3 bases, with 12 bases between. The germline gives CDR1 LNHDA, CDR2 SQIVND (reference sequence). For the CDR3, the DNA is TGTGCCAGTGGGGAGGTGCGTACAGATACGCAGTATTTT. Translated: CASGEVRTDTQYF.

The V and J genes are TRBV27 and TRBJ1-5; possible D gene TRBD1, 6 bases. Trimming stripped 3 bases from V and 5 bases from J, with 11 bases between. The CDR3 covers 14 residues. Germline V gives CDR1 MNHEY, CDR2 SMNVEV (reference sequence). CDR3 protein: CASSLPGADQPQHF. The CDR3 DNA reads TGTGCCAGCAGTTTGCCAGGGGCTGATCAGCCCCAGCATTTT.

This clonotype came up many times. V is TRBV6-2 or TRBV6-3 and J is TRBJ2-3; TRBD2 matches at 12 bases. The CDR3 runs 18 residues. Germline CDR1 and CDR2: MNHEY and SVGEGT. The trim removed 4 bases at V and 1 base at J, leaving 9 bases unmatched. The CDR3 coding sequence is TGTGCCAGCAGTTTTCGACTAGCGGGAGCGGGGGGCACAGATACGCAGTATTTT. This gives the protein CASSFRLAGAGGTDTQYF.

The chain links TRBV7-9 to TRBJ1-2, with D hard to call. CDR3 length: 14 amino acids. Trimming pared 5 bases from V and 4 bases from J, leaving 14 bases between. Germline assignment: CDR1 SEHNR and CDR2 FQNEAQ (reference sequence). The CDR3 loop reads CASSQVGRPYGYTF. The CDR3 DNA is TGTGCCAGCAGCCAAGTTGGAAGGCCCTATGGCTACACCTTC.